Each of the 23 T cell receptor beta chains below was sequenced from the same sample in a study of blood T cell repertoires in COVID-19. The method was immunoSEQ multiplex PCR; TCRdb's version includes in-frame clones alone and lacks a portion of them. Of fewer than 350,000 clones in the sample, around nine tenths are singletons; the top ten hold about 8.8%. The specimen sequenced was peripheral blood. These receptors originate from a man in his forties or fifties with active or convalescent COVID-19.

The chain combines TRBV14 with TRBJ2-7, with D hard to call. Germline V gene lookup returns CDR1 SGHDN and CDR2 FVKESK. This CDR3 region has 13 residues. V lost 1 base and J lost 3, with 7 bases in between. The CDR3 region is CASSQGGFYEQYF. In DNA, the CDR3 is TGTGCCAGCAGCCAAGGTGGCTTCTACGAGCAGTACTTC.

This CDR3 reads CASSDRGQGKTQYF. The DNA of the CDR3 is TGTGCCAGCAGCGACAGGGGGCAGGGAAAGACCCAGTACTTC. The rearrangement links TRBV6-5 to TRBJ2-5; 10 nucleotides agree with TRBD1. Germline values: CDR1 MNHEY, CDR2 SVGAGI. The CDR3 consists of 14 residues. V lost 6 bases and J lost 6; bases outside the gene matches: 7.

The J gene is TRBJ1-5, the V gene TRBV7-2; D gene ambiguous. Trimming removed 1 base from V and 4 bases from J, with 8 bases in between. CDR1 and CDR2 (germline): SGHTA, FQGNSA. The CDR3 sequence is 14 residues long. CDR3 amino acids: CASSLDRENQPQHF. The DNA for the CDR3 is TGTGCCAGCAGCTTAGACAGAGAAAATCAGCCCCAGCATTTT.

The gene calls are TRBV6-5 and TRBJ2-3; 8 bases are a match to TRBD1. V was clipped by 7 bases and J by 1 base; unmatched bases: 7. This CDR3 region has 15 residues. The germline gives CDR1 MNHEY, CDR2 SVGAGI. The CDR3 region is CASNRQGQRTDTQYF. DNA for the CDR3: TGTGCCAGCAACCGACAGGGGCAGCGCACAGATACGCAGTATTTT.

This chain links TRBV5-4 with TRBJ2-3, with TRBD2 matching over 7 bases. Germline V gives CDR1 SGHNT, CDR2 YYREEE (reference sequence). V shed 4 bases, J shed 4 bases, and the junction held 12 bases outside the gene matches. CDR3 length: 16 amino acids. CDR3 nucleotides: TGTGCCAGCAGCCCCTGGGAGGTGGGAGGGGCAGATACGCAGTATTTT. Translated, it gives CASSPWEVGGADTQYF.

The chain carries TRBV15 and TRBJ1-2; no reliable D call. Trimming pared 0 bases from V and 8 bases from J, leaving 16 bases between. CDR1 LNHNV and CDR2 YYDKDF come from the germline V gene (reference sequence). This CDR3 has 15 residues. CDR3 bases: TGTGCCACCAGCAGAGATTATCAGCGGCGCCTGGGCTACACCTTC. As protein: CATSRDYQRRLGYTF. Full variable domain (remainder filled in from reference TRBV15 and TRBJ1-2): DAMVIQNPRYQVTQFGKPVTLSCSQTLNHNVMYWYQQKSSQAPKLLFHYYDKDFNNEADTPDNFQSRRPNTSFCFLDIRSPGLGDTAMYLCATSRDYQRRLGYTFGSGTRLTVV.

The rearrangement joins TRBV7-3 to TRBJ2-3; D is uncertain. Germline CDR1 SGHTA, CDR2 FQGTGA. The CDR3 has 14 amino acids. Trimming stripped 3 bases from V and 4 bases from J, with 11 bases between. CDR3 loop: CASSLGRSSDTQYF. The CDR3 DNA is TGTGCCAGCAGCTTGGGCAGATCTTCAGATACGCAGTATTTT. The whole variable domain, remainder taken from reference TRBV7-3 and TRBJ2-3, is GAGVSQTPSNKVTEKGKYVELRCDPISGHTALYWYRQSLGQGPEFLIYFQGTGAADDSGLPNDRFFAVRPEGSVSTLKIQRTERGDSAVYLCASSLGRSSDTQYFGPGTRLTVL.

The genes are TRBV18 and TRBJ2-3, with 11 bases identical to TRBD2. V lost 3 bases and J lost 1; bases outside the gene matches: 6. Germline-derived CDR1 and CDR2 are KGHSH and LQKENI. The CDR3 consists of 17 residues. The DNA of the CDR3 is TGTGCCAGCTCACCTGGGACTAGCGGTATCGGCACAGATACGCAGTATTTT. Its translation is CASSPGTSGIGTDTQYF.

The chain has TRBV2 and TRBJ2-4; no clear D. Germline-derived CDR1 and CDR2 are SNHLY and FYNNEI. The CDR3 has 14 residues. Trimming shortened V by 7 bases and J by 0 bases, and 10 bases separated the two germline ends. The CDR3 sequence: CASKSTGAKNIQYF. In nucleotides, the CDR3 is TGTGCCAGCAAGTCGACGGGAGCCAAAAACATTCAGTACTTC.

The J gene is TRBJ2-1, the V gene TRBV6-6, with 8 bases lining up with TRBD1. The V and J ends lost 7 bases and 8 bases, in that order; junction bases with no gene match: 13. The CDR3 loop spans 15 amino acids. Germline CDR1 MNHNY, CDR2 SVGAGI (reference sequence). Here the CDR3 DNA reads TGTGCCAGCACCCTCGCGCCCGGACAGGGAGATGAGCAGTTCTTC. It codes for CASTLAPGQGDEQFF.

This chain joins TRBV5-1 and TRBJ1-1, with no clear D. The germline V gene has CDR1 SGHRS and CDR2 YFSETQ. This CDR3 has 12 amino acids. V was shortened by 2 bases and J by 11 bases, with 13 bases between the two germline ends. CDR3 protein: CASSLPNGFAFF. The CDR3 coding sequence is TGCGCCAGCAGCTTACCAAACGGGTTTGCTTTCTTT.

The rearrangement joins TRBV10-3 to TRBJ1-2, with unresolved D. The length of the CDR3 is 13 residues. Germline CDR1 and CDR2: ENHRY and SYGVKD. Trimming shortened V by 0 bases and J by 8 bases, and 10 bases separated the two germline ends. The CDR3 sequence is CAISESELMGYTF. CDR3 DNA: TGTGCCATCAGTGAGTCGGAGCTAATGGGCTACACCTTC.

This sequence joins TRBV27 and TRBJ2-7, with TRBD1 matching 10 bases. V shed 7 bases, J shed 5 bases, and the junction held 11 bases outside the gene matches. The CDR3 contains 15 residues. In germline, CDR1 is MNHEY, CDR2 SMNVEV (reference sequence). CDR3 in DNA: TGTGCCAGCACCCGGGACAGGGGTAGGGGGAACGAGCAGTACTTC. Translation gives CASTRDRGRGNEQYF.

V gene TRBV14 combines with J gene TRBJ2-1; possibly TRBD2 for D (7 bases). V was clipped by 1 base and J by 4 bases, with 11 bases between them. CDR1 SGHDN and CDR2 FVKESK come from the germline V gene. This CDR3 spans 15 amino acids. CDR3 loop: CASSQVGGVYNEQFF. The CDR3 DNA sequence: TGTGCCAGCAGCCAAGTAGGGGGGGTTTACAATGAGCAGTTCTTC.

The CDR3 here is CASSIVAGENTEAFF. The CDR3 DNA reads as TGTGCCAGTAGTATAGTGGCAGGGGAGAACACTGAAGCTTTCTTT. This chain connects TRBV19 to TRBJ1-1; perhaps TRBD1 as D (6 bases). The CDR3 spans 15 residues. Trimming took off 1 base at V and 1 base at J, with 10 bases between the two ends. Per germline, CDR1 LNHDA and CDR2 SQIVND (reference sequence). Filled out from reference TRBV19 and TRBJ1-1, the complete variable domain reads DGGITQSPKYLFRKEGQNVTLSCEQNLNHDAMYWYRQDPGQGLRLIYYSQIVNDFQKGDIAEGYSVSREKKESFPLTVTSAQKNPTAFYLCASSIVAGENTEAFFGQGTRLTVV.

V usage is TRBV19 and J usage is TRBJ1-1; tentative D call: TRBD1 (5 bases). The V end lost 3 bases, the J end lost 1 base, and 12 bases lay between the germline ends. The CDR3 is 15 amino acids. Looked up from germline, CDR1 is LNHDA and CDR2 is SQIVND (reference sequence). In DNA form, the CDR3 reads TGTGCCAGTAGTATTTGGGCAGGGTCGAACACTGAAGCTTTCTTT. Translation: CASSIWAGSNTEAFF.

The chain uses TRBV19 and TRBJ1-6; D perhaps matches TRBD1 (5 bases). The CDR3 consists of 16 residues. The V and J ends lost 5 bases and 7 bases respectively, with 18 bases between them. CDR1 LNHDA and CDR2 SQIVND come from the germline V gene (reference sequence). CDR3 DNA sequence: TGTGCCAGTAGTCCGGTGTCGGGGGGGGTGAATTCACCCCTCCACTTT. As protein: CASSPVSGGVNSPLHF.

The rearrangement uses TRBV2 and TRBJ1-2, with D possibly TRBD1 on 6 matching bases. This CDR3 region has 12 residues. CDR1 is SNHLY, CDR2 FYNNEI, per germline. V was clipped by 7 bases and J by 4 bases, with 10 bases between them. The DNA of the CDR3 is TGTGCCAGCAAGACAGGAGGCTATGGCTACACCTTC. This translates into CASKTGGYGYTF.

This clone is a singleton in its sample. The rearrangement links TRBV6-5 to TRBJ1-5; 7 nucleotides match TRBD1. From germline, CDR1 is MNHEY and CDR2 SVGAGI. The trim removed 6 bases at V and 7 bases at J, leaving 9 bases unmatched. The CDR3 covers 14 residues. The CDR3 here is CASSAGQVRQPQHF. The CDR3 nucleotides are TGTGCCAGCAGCGCCGGACAGGTCAGACAGCCCCAGCATTTT.

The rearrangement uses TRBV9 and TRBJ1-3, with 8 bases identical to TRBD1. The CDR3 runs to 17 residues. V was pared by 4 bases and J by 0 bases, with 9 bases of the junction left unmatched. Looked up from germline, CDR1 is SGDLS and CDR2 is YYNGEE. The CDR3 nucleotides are TGTGCCAGCAGCATCGGACAGGGCCCCTTCTCTGGAAACACCATATATTTT. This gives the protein CASSIGQGPFSGNTIYF.

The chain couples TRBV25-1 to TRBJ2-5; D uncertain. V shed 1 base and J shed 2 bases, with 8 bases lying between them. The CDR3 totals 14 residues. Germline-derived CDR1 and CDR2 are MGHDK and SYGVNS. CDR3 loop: CASSESTVQETQYF. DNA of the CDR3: TGTGCCAGCAGTGAATCCACTGTTCAAGAGACCCAGTACTTC.

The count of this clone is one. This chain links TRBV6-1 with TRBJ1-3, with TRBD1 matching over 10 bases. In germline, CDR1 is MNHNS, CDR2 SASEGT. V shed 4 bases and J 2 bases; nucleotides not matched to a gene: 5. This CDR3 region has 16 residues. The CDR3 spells CASSADRGQPGNTIYF. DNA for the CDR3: TGTGCCAGCAGTGCAGACAGGGGGCAGCCTGGAAACACCATATATTTT.

CDR3 nucleotide sequence: TGTGCCAGCAGCCCCCAGATTACAGCGGGTTCACCCCTCCACTTT. It is translated as CASSPQITAGSPLHF. The J gene is TRBJ1-6, the V gene TRBV7-2; D is uncertain. Trimming shortened V by 5 bases and J by 9 bases, and 17 bases separated the two germline ends. The germline V gene encodes CDR1 SGHTA and CDR2 FQGNSA. The CDR3 is made up of 15 amino acids.